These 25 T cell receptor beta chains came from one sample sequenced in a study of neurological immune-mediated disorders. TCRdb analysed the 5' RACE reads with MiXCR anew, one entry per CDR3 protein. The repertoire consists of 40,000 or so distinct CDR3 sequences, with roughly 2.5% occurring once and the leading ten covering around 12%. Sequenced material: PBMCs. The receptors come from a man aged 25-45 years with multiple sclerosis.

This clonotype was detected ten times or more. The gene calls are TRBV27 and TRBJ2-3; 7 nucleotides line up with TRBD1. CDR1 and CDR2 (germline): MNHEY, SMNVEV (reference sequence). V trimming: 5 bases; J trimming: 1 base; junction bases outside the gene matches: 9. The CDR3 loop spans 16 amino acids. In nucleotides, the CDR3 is TGTGCCAGCAGTCACGGGACAGATGCTGGCACAGATACGCAGTATTTT. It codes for CASSHGTDAGTDTQYF.

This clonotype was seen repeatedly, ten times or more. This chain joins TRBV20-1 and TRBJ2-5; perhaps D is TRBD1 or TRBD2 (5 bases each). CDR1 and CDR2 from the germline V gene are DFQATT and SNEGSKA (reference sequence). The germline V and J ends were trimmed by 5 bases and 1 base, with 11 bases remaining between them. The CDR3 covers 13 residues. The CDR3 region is CSASSGPQETQYF. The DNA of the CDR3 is TGCAGTGCTTCCTCGGGACCCCAAGAGACCCAGTACTTC.

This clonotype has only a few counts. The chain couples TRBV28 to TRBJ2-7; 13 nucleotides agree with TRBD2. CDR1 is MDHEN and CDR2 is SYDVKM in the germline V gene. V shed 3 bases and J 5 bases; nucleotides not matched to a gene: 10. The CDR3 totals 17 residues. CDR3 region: CASSFRELAGGVHEQYF. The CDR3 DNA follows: TGTGCCAGCAGTTTCCGGGAACTAGCGGGAGGGGTCCACGAGCAGTACTTC.

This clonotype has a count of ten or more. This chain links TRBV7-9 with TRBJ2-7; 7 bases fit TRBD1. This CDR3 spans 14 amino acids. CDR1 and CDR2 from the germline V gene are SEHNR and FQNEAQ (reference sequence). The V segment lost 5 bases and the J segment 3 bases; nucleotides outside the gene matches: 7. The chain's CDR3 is CASSDRDRLYEQYF. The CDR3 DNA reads TGTGCCAGCAGCGACCGGGACAGACTCTACGAGCAGTACTTC.

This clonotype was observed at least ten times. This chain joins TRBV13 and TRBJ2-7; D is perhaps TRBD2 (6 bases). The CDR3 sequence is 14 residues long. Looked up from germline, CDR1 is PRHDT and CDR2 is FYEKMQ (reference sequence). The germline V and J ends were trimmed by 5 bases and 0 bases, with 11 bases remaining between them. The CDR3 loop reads CASSAGRNSYEQYF. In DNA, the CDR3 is TGTGCCAGCAGCGCGGGACGGAACTCCTACGAGCAGTACTTC.

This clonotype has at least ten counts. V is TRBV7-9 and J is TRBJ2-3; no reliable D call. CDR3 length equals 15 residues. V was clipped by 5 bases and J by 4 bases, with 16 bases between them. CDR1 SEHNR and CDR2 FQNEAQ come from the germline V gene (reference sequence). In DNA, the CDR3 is TGTGCCAGCAGCGAACCTCAAATGGCGGCAGATACGCAGTATTTT. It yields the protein CASSEPQMAADTQYF.

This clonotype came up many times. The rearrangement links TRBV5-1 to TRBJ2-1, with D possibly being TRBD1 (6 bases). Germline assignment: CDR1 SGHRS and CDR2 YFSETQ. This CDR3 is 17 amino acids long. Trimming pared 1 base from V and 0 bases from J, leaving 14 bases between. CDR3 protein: CASSLNVGASSYNEQFF. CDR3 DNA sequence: TGCGCCAGCAGCTTGAATGTGGGGGCAAGCTCCTACAATGAGCAGTTCTTC.

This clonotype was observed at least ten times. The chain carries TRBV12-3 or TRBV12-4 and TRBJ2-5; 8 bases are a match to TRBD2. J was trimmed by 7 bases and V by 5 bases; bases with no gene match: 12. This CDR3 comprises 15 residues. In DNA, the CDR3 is TGTGCCAGCAGTAGTCCCCGTAAACGGGAGGGGACCCAGTACTTC. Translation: CASSSPRKREGTQYF.

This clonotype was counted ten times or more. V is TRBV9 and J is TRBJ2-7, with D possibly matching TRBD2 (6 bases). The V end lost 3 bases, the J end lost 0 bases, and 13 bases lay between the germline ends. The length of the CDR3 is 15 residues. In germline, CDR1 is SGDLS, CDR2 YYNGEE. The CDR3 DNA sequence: TGTGCCAGCAGCGCCGGAGGGGCCCCCTCCTACGAGCAGTACTTC. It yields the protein CASSAGGAPSYEQYF.

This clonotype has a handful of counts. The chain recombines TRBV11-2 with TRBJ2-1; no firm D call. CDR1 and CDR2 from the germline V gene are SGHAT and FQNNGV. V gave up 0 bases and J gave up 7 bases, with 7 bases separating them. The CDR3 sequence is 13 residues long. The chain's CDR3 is CASSLEQQNEQFF. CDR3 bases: TGTGCCAGCAGCTTAGAGCAACAGAATGAGCAGTTCTTC.

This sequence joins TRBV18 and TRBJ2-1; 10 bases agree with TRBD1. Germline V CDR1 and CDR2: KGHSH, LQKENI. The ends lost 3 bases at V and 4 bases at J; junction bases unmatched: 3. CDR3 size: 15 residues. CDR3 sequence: CASSPGQGGYNEQFF. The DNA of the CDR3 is TGTGCCAGCTCACCCGGACAGGGGGGATACAATGAGCAGTTCTTC.

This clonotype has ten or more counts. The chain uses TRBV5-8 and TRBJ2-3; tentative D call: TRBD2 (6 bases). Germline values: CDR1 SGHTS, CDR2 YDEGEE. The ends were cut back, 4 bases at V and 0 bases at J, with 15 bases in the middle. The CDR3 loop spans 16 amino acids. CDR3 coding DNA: TGTGCCAGCAGCCCCCGTCGCGGGACTAGCACAGATACGCAGTATTTT. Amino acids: CASSPRRGTSTDTQYF.

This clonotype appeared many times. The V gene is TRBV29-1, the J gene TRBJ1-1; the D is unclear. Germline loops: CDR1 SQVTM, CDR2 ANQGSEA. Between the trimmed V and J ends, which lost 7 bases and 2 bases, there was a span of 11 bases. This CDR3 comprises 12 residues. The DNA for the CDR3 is TGCAGCGCGGCCCCAGCAAACACTGAAGCTTTCTTT. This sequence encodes CSAAPANTEAFF.

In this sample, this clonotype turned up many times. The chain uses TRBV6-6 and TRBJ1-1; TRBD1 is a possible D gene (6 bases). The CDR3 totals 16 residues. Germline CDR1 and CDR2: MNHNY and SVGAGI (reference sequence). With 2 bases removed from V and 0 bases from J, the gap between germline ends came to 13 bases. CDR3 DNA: TGTGCCAGCAGTTACCCGGATACAGGGATGAACACTGAAGCTTTCTTT. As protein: CASSYPDTGMNTEAFF.

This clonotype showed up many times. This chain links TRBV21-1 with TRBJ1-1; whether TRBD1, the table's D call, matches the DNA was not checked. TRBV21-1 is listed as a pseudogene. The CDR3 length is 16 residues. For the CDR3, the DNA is TGTGCCAGCAGCAATACCCGACAGGGCAAAGGTGCTGAAGCTTTCTTT. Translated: CASSNTRQGKGAEAFF.

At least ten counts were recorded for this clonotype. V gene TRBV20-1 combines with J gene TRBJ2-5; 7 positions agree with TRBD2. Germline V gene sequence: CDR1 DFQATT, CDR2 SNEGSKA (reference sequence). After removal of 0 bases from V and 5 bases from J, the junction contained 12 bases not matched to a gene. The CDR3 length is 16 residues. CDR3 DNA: TGCAGTGCTAGAGATACGTTCGGCGGGAGAGGGGAGACCCAGTACTTC. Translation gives CSARDTFGGRGETQYF.

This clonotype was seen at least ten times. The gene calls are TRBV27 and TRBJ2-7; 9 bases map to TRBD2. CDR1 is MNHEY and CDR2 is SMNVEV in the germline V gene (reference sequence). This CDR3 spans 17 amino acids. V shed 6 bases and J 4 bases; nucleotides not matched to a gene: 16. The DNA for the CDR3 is TGTGCCAGCAGCTTAAGGTGGACTAGCGAGGAACAGTACGAGCAGTACTTC. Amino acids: CASSLRWTSEEQYEQYF.

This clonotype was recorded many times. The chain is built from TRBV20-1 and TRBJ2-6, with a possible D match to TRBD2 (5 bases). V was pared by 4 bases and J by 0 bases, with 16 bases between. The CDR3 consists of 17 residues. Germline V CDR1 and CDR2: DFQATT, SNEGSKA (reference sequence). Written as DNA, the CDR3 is TGCAGTGCTATCTCCGGAGGCTCTTACTCTGGGGCCAACGTCCTGACTTTC. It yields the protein CSAISGGSYSGANVLTF.

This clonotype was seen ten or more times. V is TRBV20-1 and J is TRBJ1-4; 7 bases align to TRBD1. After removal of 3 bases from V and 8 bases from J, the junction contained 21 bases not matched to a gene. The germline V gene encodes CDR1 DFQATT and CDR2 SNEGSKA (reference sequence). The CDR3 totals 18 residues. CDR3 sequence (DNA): TGCAGTGCTAGGGTTCCCGGGACAGCATCCCAAGAGGTCGAAAAACTGTTTTTT. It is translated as CSARVPGTASQEVEKLFF.

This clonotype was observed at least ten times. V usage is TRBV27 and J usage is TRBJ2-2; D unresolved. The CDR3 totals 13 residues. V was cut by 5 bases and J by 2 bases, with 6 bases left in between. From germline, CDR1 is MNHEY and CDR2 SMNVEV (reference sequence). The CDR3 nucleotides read TGTGCCAGCAGTACCCTTAACACCGGGGAGCTGTTTTTT. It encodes CASSTLNTGELFF.

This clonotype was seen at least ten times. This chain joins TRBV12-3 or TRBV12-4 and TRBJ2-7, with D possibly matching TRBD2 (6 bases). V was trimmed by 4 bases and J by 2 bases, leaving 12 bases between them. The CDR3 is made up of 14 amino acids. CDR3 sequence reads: CASSSPGLTYEQYF. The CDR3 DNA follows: TGTGCCAGCAGTTCCCCGGGACTCACCTACGAGCAGTACTTC.

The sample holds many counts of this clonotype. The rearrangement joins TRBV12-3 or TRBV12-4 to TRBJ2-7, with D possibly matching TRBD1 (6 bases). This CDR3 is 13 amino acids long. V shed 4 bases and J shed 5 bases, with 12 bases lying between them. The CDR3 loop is CASSSTGQNEQYF. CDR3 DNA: TGTGCCAGCAGTTCAACAGGGCAAAACGAGCAGTACTTC.

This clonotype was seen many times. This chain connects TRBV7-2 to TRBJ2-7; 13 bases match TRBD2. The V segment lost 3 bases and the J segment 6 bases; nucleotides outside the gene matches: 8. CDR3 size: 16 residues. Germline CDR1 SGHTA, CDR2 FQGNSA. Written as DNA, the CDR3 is TGTGCCAGCAGCTTCGCAACTCGACTAGCGGGAGGCGAGCAGTACTTC. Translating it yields CASSFATRLAGGEQYF. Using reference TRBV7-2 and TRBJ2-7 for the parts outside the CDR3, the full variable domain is GAGVSQSPSNKVTEKGKDVELRCDPISGHTALYWYRQSLGQGLEFLIYFQGNSAPDKSGLPSDRFSAERTGGSVSTLTIQRTQQEDSAVYLCASSFATRLAGGEQYFGPGTRLTVT.

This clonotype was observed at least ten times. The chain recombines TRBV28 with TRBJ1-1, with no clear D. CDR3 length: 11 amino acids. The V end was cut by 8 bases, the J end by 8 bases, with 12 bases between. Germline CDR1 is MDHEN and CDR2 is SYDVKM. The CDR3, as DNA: TGTGCCAGCGCCCTTTTCAGGGAAGCTTTCTTT. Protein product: CASALFREAFF.

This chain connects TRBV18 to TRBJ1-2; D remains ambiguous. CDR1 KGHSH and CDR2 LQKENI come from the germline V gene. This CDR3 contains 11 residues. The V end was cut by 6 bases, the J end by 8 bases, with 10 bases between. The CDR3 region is CASSPDFGYTF. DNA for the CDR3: TGTGCCAGCTCCCCGGATTTCGGCTACACCTTC.